What follows are 26 T cell receptor beta chains derived from one specimen sequenced in a study of identifying expanded T cells in peripheral blood. Clones were read by immunoSEQ multiplex PCR, and TCRdb kept only the in-frame ones, dropping some. The table lists about 76,000 clones, about 83% of them singletons. The sequenced sample consisted of blood. The receptors were gathered from a person between 18 and 75 years old in good health.

This clone was observed a handful of times. The chain joins TRBV6-5 to TRBJ2-6, with D unclear. From germline, CDR1 is MNHEY and CDR2 SVGAGI. CDR3 length: 14 amino acids. The V end was cut by 2 bases, the J end by 0 bases, with 2 bases between. CDR3 loop: CASSYDSGANVLTF. Written as DNA, the CDR3 is TGTGCCAGCAGTTACGACTCTGGGGCCAACGTCCTGACTTTC.

J is TRBJ2-1 and V is TRBV5-6; 8 bases are a match to TRBD1. The CDR3 spans 11 residues. V lost 4 bases and J lost 12; bases outside the gene matches: 3. Germline CDR1 reads SGHDT; CDR2 reads YYEEEE. The CDR3 coding sequence is TGTGCCAGCAGCCTCGGGACAGGGCAGTTCTTC. It codes for CASSLGTGQFF.

The chain recombines TRBV15 with TRBJ2-7; D is possibly TRBD2 (7 bases). Germline lookup yields CDR1 LNHNV and CDR2 YYDKDF (reference sequence). V was pared by 0 bases and J by 6 bases, with 18 bases between. The CDR3 contains 16 residues. The CDR3 reads CATSRDPPGGVGEQYF. Written as DNA, the CDR3 is TGTGCCACCAGCAGAGACCCTCCGGGGGGCGTTGGCGAGCAGTACTTC.

This clone came up many times. The chain joins TRBV30 to TRBJ2-2; D may be TRBD2 (5 bases). The length of the CDR3 is 14 residues. Trimming left V 2 bases short and J 2 bases short, with 9 bases between. Germline CDR1 and CDR2: GTSNPN and SVGIG (reference sequence). The CDR3 DNA follows: TGTGCCTGGAGTAGACTACTAAACACCGGGGAGCTGTTTTTT. Its protein is CAWSRLLNTGELFF.

The J gene is TRBJ1-5, the V gene TRBV15, with a tentative D call TRBD1 (5 bases). This CDR3 has 19 amino acids. Germline V CDR1 and CDR2: LNHNV, YYDKDF (reference sequence). The V end was cut by 2 bases, the J end by 5 bases, with 25 bases between. The CDR3 region is CATSRTSQFSGDVDQPQHF. CDR3 sequence (DNA): TGTGCCACCAGCAGAACTTCCCAATTTTCGGGGGACGTCGATCAGCCCCAGCATTTT.

V usage is TRBV28 and J usage is TRBJ1-5, with TRBD1 as a possible D gene (5 bases). Trimming pared 6 bases from V and 6 bases from J, leaving 18 bases between. CDR3 length equals 15 residues. Germline CDR1 is MDHEN and CDR2 is SYDVKM. The CDR3 region has the DNA TGTGCCAGCAGCCCCGAAGGGGTAGTAGGTCAGCCCCAGCATTTT. It yields the protein CASSPEGVVGQPQHF. The entire variable domain, with the rest obtained from reference TRBV28 and TRBJ1-5, is as follows: DVKVTQSSRYLVKRTGEKVFLECVQDMDHENMFWYRQDPGLGLRLIYFSYDVKMKEKGDIPEGYSVSREKKERFSLILESASTNQTSMYLCASSPEGVVGQPQHFGDGTRLSIL.

This clone came up many times. CDR3 in DNA: TGTGCCAGTAGCACCAGCGGGACGGGCTCCTACGAGCAGTACTTC. Amino acid sequence: CASSTSGTGSYEQYF. This chain links TRBV19 with TRBJ2-7, with 7 bases aligning to TRBD2. V dropped 6 bases and J dropped 0; count of bases not matched to a gene: 8. From germline, CDR1 is LNHDA and CDR2 SQIVND (reference sequence). The CDR3 spans 15 residues.

This rearrangement joins TRBV7-3 to TRBJ2-1, with 8 bases identical to TRBD2. The trim removed 5 bases at V and 5 bases at J, leaving 23 bases unmatched. Germline loops: CDR1 SGHTA, CDR2 FQGTGA. The CDR3 contains 20 residues. Here the CDR3 reads CASSLVPGGEVAYKDNEQFF. In DNA form, the CDR3 reads TGTGCCAGCAGCCTAGTACCGGGAGGGGAGGTAGCCTATAAAGACAATGAGCAGTTCTTC.

The chain employs TRBV29-1 and TRBJ2-3; TRBD2 might be the D (5 bases). Trimming cost V 6 bases and J 0 bases, with 13 bases left between them. The CDR3 has 14 amino acids. Germline CDR1 SQVTM, CDR2 ANQGSEA. The CDR3 coding sequence is TGCAGCGTAGGCGAGGGTCTCAGCACAGATACGCAGTATTTT. Translation: CSVGEGLSTDTQYF.

The V call is TRBV5-4, the J call TRBJ2-3; D gene unclear. Germline CDR1 reads SGHNT; CDR2 reads YYREEE (reference sequence). V lost 2 bases, J lost 2 bases, and 12 bases lay in between. The CDR3 totals 15 residues. CDR3: CASSFNWISTDTQYF. CDR3 nucleotides: TGTGCCAGCAGCTTCAACTGGATTTCCACAGATACGCAGTATTTT. The variable domain in full, with the rest retrieved from reference TRBV5-4 and TRBJ2-3, is ETGVTQSPTHLIKTRGQQVTLRCSSQSGHNTVSWYQQALGQGPQFIFQYYREEENGRGNFPPRFSGLQFPNYSSELNVNALELDDSALYLCASSFNWISTDTQYFGPGTRLTVL.

The gene calls are TRBV28 and TRBJ1-2; no clear D. The CDR3 has 12 amino acids. CDR1 and CDR2 from the germline V gene are MDHEN and SYDVKM. Trimming removed 4 bases from V and 3 bases from J, with 6 bases in between. DNA for the CDR3: TGTGCCAGCAGTTGGTGGGACTATGGCTACACCTTC. As protein: CASSWWDYGYTF.

The J gene is TRBJ1-2, the V gene TRBV19, with 7 nucleotides matching TRBD1. The V segment lost 7 bases and the J segment 3 bases; nucleotides outside the gene matches: 14. Germline CDR1 LNHDA, CDR2 SQIVND (reference sequence). The CDR3 totals 16 residues. CDR3 protein: CASTNSQATGDYGYTF. CDR3 nucleotides: TGTGCCAGTACTAATTCACAAGCTACAGGGGACTATGGCTACACCTTC. Variable domain in full (rest from reference TRBV19 and TRBJ1-2): DGGITQSPKYLFRKEGQNVTLSCEQNLNHDAMYWYRQDPGQGLRLIYYSQIVNDFQKGDIAEGYSVSREKKESFPLTVTSAQKNPTAFYLCASTNSQATGDYGYTFGSGTRLTVV.

The gene calls are TRBV15 and TRBJ2-5, with D hard to call. This CDR3 has 15 residues. The V and J ends lost 1 base and 3 bases respectively, with 12 bases between them. The V gene's germline CDR1 is LNHNV and CDR2 YYDKDF (reference sequence). The CDR3: CATSRVLRPEETQYF. In DNA form, the CDR3 reads TGTGCCACCAGCAGAGTATTACGGCCCGAAGAGACCCAGTACTTC.

The chain recombines TRBV19 with TRBJ2-7; D may be TRBD1 or TRBD2 (5 bases each). The CDR3 consists of 15 residues. Germline CDR1 and CDR2: LNHDA and SQIVND (reference sequence). V was clipped by 3 bases and J by 2 bases, with 14 bases between them. The CDR3 loop reads CASSMSRDPTYEQYF. The CDR3 DNA sequence: TGTGCCAGTAGTATGAGCCGGGACCCCACCTACGAGCAGTACTTC.

This sequence joins TRBV29-1 and TRBJ2-2; 7 nucleotides agree with TRBD1. Germline trimming cut 6 bases from V and 2 bases from J; bases unmatched to any gene: 3. CDR1 is SQVTM and CDR2 is ANQGSEA in the germline V gene. The CDR3 extends over 13 amino acids. This CDR3 is CSVGDRNTGELFF. The CDR3 bases are TGCAGCGTCGGGGACAGAAACACCGGGGAGCTGTTTTTT.

The rearrangement links TRBV9 to TRBJ2-3, with 12 bases that match TRBD2. V lost 2 bases, J lost 2 bases, and 9 bases stayed unmatched. The germline gives CDR1 SGDLS, CDR2 YYNGEE. The CDR3 is made up of 18 amino acids. In DNA form, the CDR3 reads TGTGCCAGCAGCGTCACCCCTCGGACTAGCGGGATCACAGATACGCAGTATTTT. Translating gives CASSVTPRTSGITDTQYF. Supplemented by reference TRBV9 and TRBJ2-3, the full variable domain reads DSGVTQTPKHLITATGQRVTLRCSPRSGDLSVYWYQQSLDQGLQFLIQYYNGEERAKGNILERFSAQQFPDLHSELNLSSLELGDSALYFCASSVTPRTSGITDTQYFGPGTRLTVL.

This clone is a singleton in its sample. The chain recombines TRBV4-3 with TRBJ2-7; D is unresolved. Germline-derived CDR1 and CDR2 are LGHNA and YSLEER. The CDR3 extends over 13 amino acids. Trimming took 0 bases from V and 2 from J, leaving 5 bases between them. The CDR3 bases are TGCGCCAGCAGCCAAGAGACTGCCTACGAGCAGTACTTC. It specifies CASSQETAYEQYF.

This clone has a single count. This chain joins TRBV6-5 and TRBJ1-3; 8 positions match TRBD1. Germline assignment: CDR1 MNHEY and CDR2 SVGAGI. This CDR3 contains 15 residues. The V gene end was trimmed by 5 bases and the J gene end by 0 bases; junction bases not matched to a gene: 3. CDR3 DNA sequence: TGTGCCAGCAGTCGACAGGGGCGCTCTGGAAACACCATATATTTT. Protein sequence: CASSRQGRSGNTIYF.

The V gene is TRBV18, the J gene TRBJ1-2, with 9 bases that match TRBD1. This CDR3 region has 14 residues. The V segment lost 3 bases and the J segment 4 bases; nucleotides outside the gene matches: 3. Germline assignment: CDR1 KGHSH and CDR2 LQKENI. The CDR3 is CASSPQGQGYGYTF. The CDR3 bases are TGTGCCAGCTCACCCCAGGGACAGGGCTATGGCTACACCTTC.

This clone appeared a few times. The chain combines TRBV30 with TRBJ1-1, with no clear D. The CDR3 has 13 amino acids. CDR1 is GTSNPN, CDR2 SVGIG, per germline (reference sequence). The ends were cut back, 0 bases at V and 0 bases at J, with 5 bases in the middle. The CDR3 DNA reads as TGTGCCTGGAGTGTCCAGTTGAACACTGAAGCTTTCTTT. It translates to CAWSVQLNTEAFF.

This clone is judged medium-sized (0.01 to 0.1%). The V gene is TRBV4-2, the J gene TRBJ2-3, with D possibly matching TRBD2 (6 bases). The CDR3 runs to 16 residues. V lost 1 base and J 1 base, leaving 12 bases between the germline ends. Germline V lookup: CDR1 LGHNA, CDR2 YNFKEQ. The CDR3 protein is CASSQGSGVRTDTQYF. In nucleotides, the CDR3 is TGTGCCAGCAGCCAAGGTAGCGGAGTCCGCACAGATACGCAGTATTTT.

The chain links TRBV4-3 to TRBJ2-7; D could derive from TRBD1 or TRBD2 (5 bases each). Trimming shortened V by 0 bases and J by 3 bases, and 9 bases separated the two germline ends. Germline lookup yields CDR1 LGHNA and CDR2 YSLEER. The CDR3 spans 14 residues. The CDR3 reads CASSQDGGNYEQYF. The CDR3 DNA sequence: TGCGCCAGCAGCCAAGATGGGGGAAACTACGAGCAGTACTTC.

V and J are TRBV4-3 and TRBJ2-3; the match to TRBD2 covers 8 bases. The V and J ends lost 0 bases and 4 bases, in that order; junction bases with no gene match: 6. CDR3 length: 16 residues. The germline V gene encodes CDR1 LGHNA and CDR2 YSLEER. The CDR3 loop reads CASSQETGGASDTQYF. The CDR3 region has the DNA TGCGCCAGCAGCCAAGAAACCGGGGGGGCTTCAGATACGCAGTATTTT.

The V gene is TRBV7-8, the J gene TRBJ2-3; tentative D call: TRBD1 (6 bases). V was cut by 6 bases and J by 0 bases, with 13 bases left in between. CDR3 length: 15 amino acids. Germline values: CDR1 SGHVS, CDR2 FQNEAQ. CDR3 residues: CASSFQGLSTDTQYF. CDR3 in DNA: TGTGCCAGCAGTTTTCAGGGGCTTAGCACAGATACGCAGTATTTT. The whole variable domain, filled in from reference TRBV7-8 and TRBJ2-3, reads GAGVSQSPRYKVAKRGQDVALRCDPISGHVSLFWYQQALGQGPEFLTYFQNEAQLDKSGLPSDRFFAERPEGSVSTLKIQRTQQEDSAVYLCASSFQGLSTDTQYFGPGTRLTVL.

This clone was recorded once. The J gene is TRBJ2-7, the V gene TRBV15; D is uncertain. Per germline, CDR1 LNHNV and CDR2 YYDKDF (reference sequence). The CDR3 totals 13 residues. The V gene lost 0 bases and the J gene lost 5 bases, with 8 bases spanning the gap. For the CDR3, the DNA is TGTGCCACCAGCAGAGAGGGTAGAGACGAGCAGTACTTC. This encodes CATSREGRDEQYF.

The chain is built from TRBV28 and TRBJ2-2; 7 bases match TRBD1. Trimming took 5 bases from V and 4 from J; bases not matched to a gene: 7. The CDR3 runs 15 residues. Per the germline V gene, CDR1 is MDHEN and CDR2 is SYDVKM. CDR3 bases: TGTGCCAGCAGTCCCGGGACAGAAGTCACCGGGGAGCTGTTTTTT. It specifies CASSPGTEVTGELFF.